The clone carrying this T cell receptor beta chain was detected only a few times. Its antigen is unidentified. The data are from a study of response to subunit inactivated influenza vaccine. Study-level points and caveats: Authors suggested seasonal influenza vaccinations each recruit few new T cells.

One entry per CDR3 protein results from TCRdb running MiXCR on the RT-PCR reads. This table holds 600,000 to 700,000 distinct CDR3 sequences, 13% to 15% found once. Trimming took off 7 bases at V and 6 bases at J, with 3 bases between the two ends. CDR3 length equals 8 residues. CDR1 and CDR2 (germline): DFQATT, SNEGSKA (reference sequence). V gene TRBV20-1 combines with J gene TRBJ1-1, with unresolved D. The receptor comes from a man between 45 and 60 years old who received an inactivated influenza vaccine. The sequenced sample was PBMCs from blood, obtained around 15 days before vaccination. CDR3 amino acids: CSVPEAFF. CDR3 DNA: TGCAGTGTTCCTGAAGCTTTCTTT.